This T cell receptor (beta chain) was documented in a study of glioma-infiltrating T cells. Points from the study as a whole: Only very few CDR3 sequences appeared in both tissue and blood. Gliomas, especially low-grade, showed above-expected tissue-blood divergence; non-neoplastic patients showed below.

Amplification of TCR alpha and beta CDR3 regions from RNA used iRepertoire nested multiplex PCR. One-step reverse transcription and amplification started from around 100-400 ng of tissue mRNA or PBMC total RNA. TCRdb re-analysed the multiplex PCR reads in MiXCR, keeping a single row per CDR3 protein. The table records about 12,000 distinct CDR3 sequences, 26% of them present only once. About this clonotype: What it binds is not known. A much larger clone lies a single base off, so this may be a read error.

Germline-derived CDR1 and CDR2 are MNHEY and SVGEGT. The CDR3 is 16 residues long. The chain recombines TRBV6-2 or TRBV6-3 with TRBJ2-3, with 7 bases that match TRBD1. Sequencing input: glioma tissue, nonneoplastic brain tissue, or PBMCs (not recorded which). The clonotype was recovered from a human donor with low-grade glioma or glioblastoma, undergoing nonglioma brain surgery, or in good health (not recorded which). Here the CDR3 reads CAGRGRTGGITDTQYF. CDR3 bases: TGTGCCGGCAGAGGCCGGACAGGCGGAATCACAGATACGCAGTATTTT.